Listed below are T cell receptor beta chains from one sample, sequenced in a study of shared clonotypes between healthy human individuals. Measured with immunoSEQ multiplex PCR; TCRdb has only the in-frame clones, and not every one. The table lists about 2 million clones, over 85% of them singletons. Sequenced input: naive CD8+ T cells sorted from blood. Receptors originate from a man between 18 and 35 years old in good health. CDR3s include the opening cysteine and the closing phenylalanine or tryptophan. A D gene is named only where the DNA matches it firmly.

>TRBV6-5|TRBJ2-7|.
CASSYFPGTQYEQYF
TGTGCCAGCAGTTACTTTCCCGGGACACAGTACGAGCAGTACTTC
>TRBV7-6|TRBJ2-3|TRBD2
CASSREAGSTDTQYF
TGTGCCAGCAGCCGAGAAGCGGGAAGCACAGATACGCAGTATTTT
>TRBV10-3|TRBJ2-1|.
CAIYERANNEQFF
TGTGCCATCTATGAGCGGGCCAACAATGAGCAGTTCTTC
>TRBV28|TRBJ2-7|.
CASSLRGNYEQYF
TGTGCCAGCAGTTTAAGGGGCAACTACGAGCAGTACTTC
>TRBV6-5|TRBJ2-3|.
CASRQNTDTQYF
TGTGCCAGCCGACAAAACACAGATACGCAGTATTTT
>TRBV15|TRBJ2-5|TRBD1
CATSRAIQGAETQYF
TGTGCCACCAGCAGAGCAATACAGGGGGCGGAGACCCAGTACTTC
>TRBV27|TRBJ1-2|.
CASGPGPLDGYTF
TGTGCCAGCGGTCCCGGGCCCCTCGACGGCTACACCTTC
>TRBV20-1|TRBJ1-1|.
CSTSGAGEAFF
TGCAGTACTTCAGGGGCTGGGGAAGCTTTCTTT
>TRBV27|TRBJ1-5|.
CASSFTGYSNQPQHF
TGTGCCAGCAGTTTCACGGGTTATAGCAATCAGCCCCAGCATTTT
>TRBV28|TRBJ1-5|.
CASSLWDVVSNQPQHF
TGTGCCAGCAGTTTATGGGACGTTGTTAGCAATCAGCCCCAGCATTTT
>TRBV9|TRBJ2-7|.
CASSAGDVGEQYF
TGTGCCAGCAGCGCCGGGGACGTCGGCGAGCAGTACTTC
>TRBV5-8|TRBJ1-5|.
CASSLARSNQPQHF
TGTGCCAGCAGCTTGGCCCGGAGCAATCAGCCCCAGCATTTT
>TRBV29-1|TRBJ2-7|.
CSVTDLRGQYF
TGCAGCGTGACAGACCTACGTGGGCAGTACTTC
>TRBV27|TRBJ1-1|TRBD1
CASSFFGQGAEAFF
TGTGCCAGCAGTTTTTTTGGACAGGGGGCGGAAGCTTTCTTT
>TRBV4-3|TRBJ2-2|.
CASSQVLGQMETGELFF
TGCGCCAGCAGCCAAGTTTTGGGACAAATGGAGACCGGGGAGCTGTTTTTT
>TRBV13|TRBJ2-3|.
CASSPAGQSTDTQYF
TGTGCCAGCAGCCCTGCCGGACAGTCCACAGATACGCAGTATTTT